Given below is one T cell receptor beta chain in context. Its antigen remains unknown. This entry comes from a study of T cell repertoires in cytomegalovirus infection. About the study: Alongside well-studied HLA-B-restricted CMV epitopes, recently identified HLA-C-restricted CMV epitopes were also used.

V lost 5 bases, J lost 0 bases, and 3 bases stayed unmatched. This CDR3 has 14 amino acids. From germline, CDR1 is LGHNA and CDR2 YSLEER. General observations from the study: Cumulative frequency (of public TCR beta family members) identified carriers of CMV plus the relevant HLA. CMV-specific HLA-C-restricted TCR beta clonotypes dominated the ex vivo response.

A single record per CDR3 protein comes from TCRdb applying MiXCR to the reads. Altogether 250,000 to 300,000 distinct CDR3 sequences are present, roughly 21% being singletons, with the ten largest covering about 21%. This sample comprised cultured PBMCs, obtained from culture after CMV antigen stimulation. The sequence was collected from a human donor in good health (CMV status not recorded). Some clones in this sample may be carry-over from other donors' samples. The chain links TRBV4-3 to TRBJ1-1, with 7 bases identical to TRBD1. In DNA, the CDR3 is TGCGCCAGCAGCGTAGGACAGGTGAACACTGAAGCTTTCTTT. Translating it yields CASSVGQVNTEAFF.